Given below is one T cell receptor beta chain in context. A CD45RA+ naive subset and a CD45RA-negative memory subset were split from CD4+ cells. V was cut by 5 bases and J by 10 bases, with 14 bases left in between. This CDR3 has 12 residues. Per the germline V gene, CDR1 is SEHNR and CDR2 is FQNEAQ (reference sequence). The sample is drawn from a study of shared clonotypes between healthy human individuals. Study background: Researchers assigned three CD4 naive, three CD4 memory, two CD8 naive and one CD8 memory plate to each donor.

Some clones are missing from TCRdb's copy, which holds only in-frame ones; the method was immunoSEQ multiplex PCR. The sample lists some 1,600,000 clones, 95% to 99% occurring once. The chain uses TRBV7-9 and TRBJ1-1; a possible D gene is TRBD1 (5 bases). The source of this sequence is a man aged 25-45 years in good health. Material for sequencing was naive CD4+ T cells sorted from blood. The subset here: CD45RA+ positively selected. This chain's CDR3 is CASSLRQSRAFF. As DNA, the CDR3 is TGTGCCAGCAGCCTCAGACAGTCTAGAGCTTTCTTT.